This passage covers 5 T cell receptor beta chains from one sample sequenced in a study of blood T cell repertoires in COVID-19 (dated by TCRdb to 2020 to 2022). Library construction relied on the immunoSEQ multiplex PCR assay. The table was pulled from immuneACCESS by TCRdb, which kept in-frame rearrangements only. Such tables lose some clones; where checked, under half of the loss comes from unresolved V genes, and the rest has no known cause. The sample contains under 450,000 clones, about 91% of them found a single time. The ten largest clones add up to roughly 12% of the sample. Sequencing used peripheral blood. The receptor source for this set is a woman between 45 and 65 years old with COVID-19, enrolled during active disease.

The V and J genes are TRBV19 and TRBJ2-3, with 8 bases that match TRBD2. The length of the CDR3 is 18 residues. CDR1 and CDR2 (germline): LNHDA, SQIVND (reference sequence). V was clipped by 0 bases and J by 14 bases; unmatched bases: 22. CDR3 loop: CASSIDLSGGLLQSSRYF. CDR3 nucleotide sequence: TGTGCCAGTAGTATAGATCTGTCGGGGGGGCTTCTTCAATCCAGTCGGTATTTT.

The V gene is TRBV13, the J gene TRBJ2-2, with D unresolved. This CDR3 region has 14 residues. CDR1 is PRHDT, CDR2 FYEKMQ, per germline (reference sequence). V lost 5 bases and J 1 base, leaving 8 bases between the germline ends. The CDR3 loop is CASSPPWNTGELFF. The DNA for the CDR3 is TGTGCCAGCAGCCCCCCATGGAACACCGGGGAGCTGTTTTTT.

This clone was seen once. This sample also contains other DNA sequences that code for the same CDR3. The J gene is TRBJ2-2, the V gene TRBV24-1; TRBD1 matches 7 bases. CDR3 length: 16 amino acids. Germline assignment: CDR1 KGHDR and CDR2 SFDVKD. Trimming removed 3 bases from V and 1 base from J; junction bases left unmatched: 4. CDR3 sequence: CATSDPGQVNTGELFF. In DNA form, the CDR3 reads TGTGCCACCAGTGATCCTGGACAGGTGAACACCGGGGAGCTGTTTTTT.

This sequence joins TRBV5-1 and TRBJ1-1, with 7 bases matching TRBD1. The V segment lost 3 bases and the J segment 5 bases; nucleotides outside the gene matches: 7. Germline V gene lookup returns CDR1 SGHRS and CDR2 YFSETQ. The CDR3 has 14 residues. The CDR3 is CASSSRGEKTEAFF. In nucleotides, the CDR3 is TGCGCCAGCAGCTCCAGGGGGGAAAAGACTGAAGCTTTCTTT.

The sample holds a few counts of this clone. The chain links TRBV5-4 to TRBJ1-6, with TRBD1 matching 8 bases. CDR1 SGHNT and CDR2 YYREEE come from the germline V gene (reference sequence). CDR3 size: 16 residues. V dropped 3 bases and J dropped 7; count of bases not matched to a gene: 9. The CDR3 DNA follows: TGTGCCAGCAGCTCACCCGGGACAGGAAAGAATTCACCCCTCCACTTT. It is translated as CASSSPGTGKNSPLHF.